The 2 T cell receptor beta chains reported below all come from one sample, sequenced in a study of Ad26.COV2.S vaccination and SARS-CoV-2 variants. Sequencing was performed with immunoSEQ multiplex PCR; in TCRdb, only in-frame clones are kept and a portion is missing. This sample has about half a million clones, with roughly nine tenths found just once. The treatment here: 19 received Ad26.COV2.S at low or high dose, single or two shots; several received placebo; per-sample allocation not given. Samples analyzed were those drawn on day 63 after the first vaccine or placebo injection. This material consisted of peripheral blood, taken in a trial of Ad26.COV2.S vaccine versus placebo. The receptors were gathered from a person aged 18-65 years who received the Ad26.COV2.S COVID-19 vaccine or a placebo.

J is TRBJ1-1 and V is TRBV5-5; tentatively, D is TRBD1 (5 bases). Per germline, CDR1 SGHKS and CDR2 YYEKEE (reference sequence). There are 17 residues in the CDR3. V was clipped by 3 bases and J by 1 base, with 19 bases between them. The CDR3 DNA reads TGTGCCAGCAGCTGGGGACCGGCAGGGATGAAGAACACTGAAGCTTTCTTT. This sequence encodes CASSWGPAGMKNTEAFF.

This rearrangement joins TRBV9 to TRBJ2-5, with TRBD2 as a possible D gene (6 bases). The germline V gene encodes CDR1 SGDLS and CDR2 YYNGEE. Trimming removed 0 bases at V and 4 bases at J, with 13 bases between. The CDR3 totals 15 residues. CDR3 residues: CASSVGVAVGETQYF. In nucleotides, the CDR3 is TGTGCCAGCAGCGTAGGAGTAGCGGTGGGAGAGACCCAGTACTTC. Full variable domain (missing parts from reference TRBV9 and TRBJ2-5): DSGVTQTPKHLITATGQRVTLRCSPRSGDLSVYWYQQSLDQGLQFLIQYYNGEERAKGNILERFSAQQFPDLHSELNLSSLELGDSALYFCASSVGVAVGETQYFGPGTRLLVL.